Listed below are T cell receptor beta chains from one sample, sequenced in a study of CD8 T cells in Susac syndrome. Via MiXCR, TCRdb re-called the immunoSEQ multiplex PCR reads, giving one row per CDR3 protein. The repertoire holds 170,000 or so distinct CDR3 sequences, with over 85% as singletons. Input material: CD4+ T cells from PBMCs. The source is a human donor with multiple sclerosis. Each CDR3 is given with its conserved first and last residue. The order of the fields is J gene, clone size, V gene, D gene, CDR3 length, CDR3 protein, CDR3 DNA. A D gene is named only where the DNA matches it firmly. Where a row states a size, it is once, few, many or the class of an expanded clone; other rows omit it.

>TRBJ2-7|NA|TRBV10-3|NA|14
CAISDKGLGGEQYF
TGTGCCATCAGTGATAAAGGGTTAGGAGGAGAGCAGTACTTC
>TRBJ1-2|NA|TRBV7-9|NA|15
CASSLVPPGKGGYTF
TGTGCCAGCAGCTTAGTCCCCCCGGGGAAAGGCGGCTACACCTTC
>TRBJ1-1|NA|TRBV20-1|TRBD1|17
CSASRGEGQGGNTEAFF
TGCAGTGCTAGTAGGGGTGAGGGACAGGGAGGGAACACTGAAGCTTTCTTT
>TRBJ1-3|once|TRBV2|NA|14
CASSGQAGGNTIYF
TGTGCCAGCAGTGGACAGGCGGGGGGAAACACCATATATTTT
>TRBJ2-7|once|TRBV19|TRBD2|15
CASSPPSGGTYEQYF
TGTGCCAGTAGCCCCCCTAGCGGAGGTACCTACGAGCAGTACTTC
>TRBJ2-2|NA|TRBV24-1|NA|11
CATEGPGELFF
TGTGCCACCGAGGGCCCGGGGGAGCTGTTTTTT
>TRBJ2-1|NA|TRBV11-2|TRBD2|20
CASSFRREGRVGGPNNEQFF
TGTGCCAGCAGCTTTCGGCGGGAGGGCAGGGTCGGGGGGCCTAACAATGAGCAGTTCTTC
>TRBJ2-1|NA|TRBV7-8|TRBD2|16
CASSLRSGRGDNEQFF
TGTGCCAGCAGCCTGCGGAGCGGGAGAGGTGACAATGAGCAGTTCTTC
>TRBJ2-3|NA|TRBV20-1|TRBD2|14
CSGPLAGVGDTQYF
TGCAGTGGCCCCCTAGCGGGGGTCGGAGATACGCAGTATTTT
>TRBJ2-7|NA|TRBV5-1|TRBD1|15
CASSPLTGPSYEQYF
TGCGCCAGCAGCCCCCTGACAGGGCCCTCCTACGAGCAGTACTTC
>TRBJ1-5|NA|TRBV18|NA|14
CASSPSGPNQPQHF
TGTGCCAGCTCACCATCGGGGCCCAATCAGCCCCAGCATTTT
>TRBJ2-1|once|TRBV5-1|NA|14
CASSYSSYYNEQFF
TGCGCCAGCAGCTACTCTAGTTACTACAATGAGCAGTTCTTC
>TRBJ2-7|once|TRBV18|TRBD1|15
CASSPGTGGFYEQYF
TGTGCCAGCTCACCCGGGACAGGGGGCTTCTACGAGCAGTACTTC
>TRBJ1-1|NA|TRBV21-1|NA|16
CASRRKNRGLDTEAFF
TGTGCCAGCAGAAGGAAGAACAGGGGATTGGACACTGAAGCTTTCTTT
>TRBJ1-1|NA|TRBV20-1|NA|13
CSARDPVSEEAFF
TGCAGTGCTAGAGATCCGGTCAGTGAGGAAGCTTTCTTT
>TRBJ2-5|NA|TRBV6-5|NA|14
CASSFGTNQETQYF
TGTGCCAGCAGTTTCGGGACAAACCAAGAGACCCAGTACTTC